The rows below give T cell receptor beta chains drawn from one sample of a study of shared clonotypes between healthy human individuals. Assay: immunoSEQ multiplex PCR; the TCRdb copy retains only in-frame clones and omits some. The repertoire holds about 2.4 million clones, with more than 85% as singletons. The specimen sequenced was naive CD4+ T cells from PBMCs. The receptor set was obtained from a man between 18 and 35 years old in good health. Some clones in this sample may be carry-over from other donors' samples. Each CDR3 is given with its conserved first and last residue. A D gene is named only where the DNA matches it firmly. Part of the rows lack a size; the others show once, few, many or a class for expanded clones.

abundance: .
d_gene: .
v_gene: TRBV7-8
j_gene: TRBJ2-3
CDR3nt: TGTGCCAGCAGCTCACTCCGAGCCGATACGCAGTATTTT
CDR3aa: CASSSLRADTQYF

abundance: .
d_gene: .
v_gene: TRBV18
j_gene: TRBJ1-1
CDR3nt: TGTGCCAGCTCCCCAGAGGGGGGGGACGACACTGAAGCTTTCTTT
CDR3aa: CASSPEGGDDTEAFF

abundance: .
d_gene: TRBD1
v_gene: TRBV9
j_gene: TRBJ2-7
CDR3nt: TGTGCCAGCAGCGTAGGGGTAGGGACAGGATCCTACGAGCAGTACTTC
CDR3aa: CASSVGVGTGSYEQYF

abundance: .
d_gene: .
v_gene: TRBV5-1
j_gene: TRBJ2-3
CDR3nt: TGCGCCAGCAGCTTGTCGGGCCCCACAGATACGCAGTATTTT
CDR3aa: CASSLSGPTDTQYF

abundance: .
d_gene: TRBD1
v_gene: TRBV18
j_gene: TRBJ1-3
CDR3nt: TGTGCCAGCTCACCACCGGGCAGGGGGTCTGGAAACACCATATATTTT
CDR3aa: CASSPPGRGSGNTIYF

abundance: .
d_gene: .
v_gene: TRBV9
j_gene: TRBJ1-2
CDR3nt: TGTGCCAGCAGCGTAGACCCAGGAACCTATGGCTACACCTTC
CDR3aa: CASSVDPGTYGYTF

abundance: .
d_gene: TRBD2
v_gene: TRBV7-9
j_gene: TRBJ2-7
CDR3nt: TGTGCCAGCAGCTTGGGGACTAGCGGGGTCTCCTACGAGCAGTACTTC
CDR3aa: CASSLGTSGVSYEQYF

abundance: .
d_gene: .
v_gene: TRBV6-6
j_gene: TRBJ1-5
CDR3nt: TGTGCCAGCAGTCCCAGGGGCCCCCTGGGTCAGCCCCAGCATTTT
CDR3aa: CASSPRGPLGQPQHF

abundance: .
d_gene: .
v_gene: TRBV4-1
j_gene: TRBJ1-2
CDR3nt: TGCGCCAGCAGCCCGACCGGGTTGATCTATGGCTACACCTTC
CDR3aa: CASSPTGLIYGYTF

abundance: .
d_gene: TRBD2
v_gene: TRBV5-6
j_gene: TRBJ2-5
CDR3nt: TGTGCCAGCAGCTTCCGGGAGAACGGGAGGGCTCGAGAGACCCAGTACTTC
CDR3aa: CASSFRENGRARETQYF

abundance: once
d_gene: .
v_gene: TRBV29-1
j_gene: TRBJ2-3
CDR3nt: TGCAGCGCCGACGGGCCCTCAAGGGGCCGCACAGATACGCAGTATTTT
CDR3aa: CSADGPSRGRTDTQYF

abundance: .
d_gene: TRBD1
v_gene: TRBV6-4
j_gene: TRBJ2-1
CDR3nt: TGTGCCAGCAGTTGGACAGGGGGCTTTGGTAGTGAGCAGTTCTTC
CDR3aa: CASSWTGGFGSEQFF

abundance: .
d_gene: .
v_gene: TRBV10-3
j_gene: TRBJ2-5
CDR3nt: TGTGCCAGCAACAGGGATGGCCAAGAGACCCAGTACTTC
CDR3aa: CASNRDGQETQYF

abundance: .
d_gene: .
v_gene: TRBV7-9
j_gene: TRBJ2-2
CDR3nt: TGTGCCAGCAGCTTAGACAGGGACACCGGGGAGCTGTTTTTT
CDR3aa: CASSLDRDTGELFF

abundance: .
d_gene: .
v_gene: TRBV28
j_gene: TRBJ2-2
CDR3nt: TGTGCCAGCAGTTCCTGGGGGGAGCTGTTTTTT
CDR3aa: CASSSWGELFF

abundance: .
d_gene: .
v_gene: TRBV4-1
j_gene: TRBJ2-3
CDR3nt: TGCGCCAGCAGCCGTGGGACCCTGACTAGCACAGATACGCAGTATTTT
CDR3aa: CASSRGTLTSTDTQYF

abundance: .
d_gene: .
v_gene: TRBV28
j_gene: TRBJ2-5
CDR3nt: TGTGCCAGCACCGGACGGGGAGTGCGGGAGACCCAGTACTTC
CDR3aa: CASTGRGVRETQYF

abundance: once
d_gene: TRBD2
v_gene: TRBV27
j_gene: TRBJ2-1
CDR3nt: TGTGCCAGCAGTCAGACTAGCGGGAGCTTTGACCATGAGCAGTTCTTC
CDR3aa: CASSQTSGSFDHEQFF

abundance: .
d_gene: TRBD1
v_gene: TRBV19
j_gene: TRBJ2-3
CDR3nt: TGTGCCAGTAGTATGGACAGGACGGACACAGATACGCAGTATTTT
CDR3aa: CASSMDRTDTDTQYF

abundance: .
d_gene: .
v_gene: TRBV19
j_gene: TRBJ2-6
CDR3nt: TGTGCCAGTCAGGTCGCCGGGGCCAACGTCCTGACTTTC
CDR3aa: CASQVAGANVLTF

abundance: .
d_gene: .
v_gene: TRBV5-1
j_gene: TRBJ2-7
CDR3nt: TGCGCCAGCAGCTTGGCAGGCAGGGTCTTTGGGCAGTACTTC
CDR3aa: CASSLAGRVFGQYF

abundance: once
d_gene: .
v_gene: TRBV7-8
j_gene: TRBJ1-1
CDR3nt: TGTGCCAGCAGCGTCGAGGCCATGAACACTGAAGCTTTCTTT
CDR3aa: CASSVEAMNTEAFF

abundance: few
d_gene: TRBD1
v_gene: TRBV11-2
j_gene: TRBJ1-5
CDR3nt: TGTGCCAGCAGCAGACTCGGGACAGACAATCAGCCCCAGCATTTT
CDR3aa: CASSRLGTDNQPQHF

abundance: once
d_gene: TRBD2
v_gene: TRBV7-9
j_gene: TRBJ2-1
CDR3nt: TGTGCCAGCAGCTCCTCCGGGACTAGCGCCCGATCCTACAATGAGCAGTTCTTC
CDR3aa: CASSSSGTSARSYNEQFF

abundance: .
d_gene: .
v_gene: TRBV19
j_gene: TRBJ2-3
CDR3nt: TGTGCCAGTAGTATAGGGGGGGTAGGCACAGATACGCAGTATTTT
CDR3aa: CASSIGGVGTDTQYF

abundance: .
d_gene: .
v_gene: TRBV7-2
j_gene: TRBJ2-3
CDR3nt: TGTGCCAGCAGCTACCGAAGGACCAGCACAGATACGCAGTATTTT
CDR3aa: CASSYRRTSTDTQYF

abundance: few
d_gene: TRBD1
v_gene: TRBV6-1
j_gene: TRBJ1-2
CDR3nt: TGTGCCAGCTCCTCCGGGACAGTATATGGCTACACCTTC
CDR3aa: CASSSGTVYGYTF

abundance: .
d_gene: TRBD2
v_gene: TRBV5-4
j_gene: TRBJ2-3
CDR3nt: TGTGCCAGCAGCTGGAGACTAGCGTCTAACACAGATACGCAGTATTTT
CDR3aa: CASSWRLASNTDTQYF

abundance: .
d_gene: .
v_gene: TRBV6-5
j_gene: TRBJ1-1
CDR3nt: TGTGCCAGCTGTAAGCGGACGGTGGGGGACACTGAAGCTTTCTTT
CDR3aa: CASCKRTVGDTEAFF

abundance: .
d_gene: .
v_gene: TRBV5-4
j_gene: TRBJ2-3
CDR3nt: TGTGCCAGCAGCTTGTTTGAGAACACAGATACGCAGTATTTT
CDR3aa: CASSLFENTDTQYF

abundance: .
d_gene: TRBD2
v_gene: TRBV7-2
j_gene: TRBJ2-5
CDR3nt: TGTGCCAGCAGCTTAGCTCCTAGCGGAGGCCAAGAGACCCAGTACTTC
CDR3aa: CASSLAPSGGQETQYF

abundance: .
d_gene: TRBD1
v_gene: TRBV11-2
j_gene: TRBJ2-7
CDR3nt: TGTGCCAGCAGCCGAACGGACAGGCGGTTCAACGAGCAGTACTTC
CDR3aa: CASSRTDRRFNEQYF

abundance: .
d_gene: .
v_gene: TRBV28
j_gene: TRBJ2-4
CDR3nt: TGTGCCAGCAGTTTAGGTGCCCCGGCGAAAGGTTTGTACTTC
CDR3aa: CASSLGAPAKGLYF

abundance: .
d_gene: TRBD1
v_gene: TRBV6-5
j_gene: TRBJ1-2
CDR3nt: TGTGCCAGCAGAGATGTGAGGGGGCGGACTGCTGGCTACACCTTC
CDR3aa: CASRDVRGRTAGYTF

abundance: .
d_gene: TRBD1
v_gene: TRBV19
j_gene: TRBJ2-7
CDR3nt: TGTGCCAGTAGTGACCGACAGGGGGGGAGAGACGAGCAGTACTTC
CDR3aa: CASSDRQGGRDEQYF

abundance: .
d_gene: .
v_gene: TRBV28
j_gene: TRBJ1-2
CDR3nt: TGTGCCAGCAGTGCCTCTCCCTCCTATGGCTACACCTTC
CDR3aa: CASSASPSYGYTF

abundance: .
d_gene: .
v_gene: TRBV7-6
j_gene: TRBJ2-7
CDR3nt: TGTGCCAGCAGCTTGCCCAGGGTGGGGAGCGAGCAGTACTTC
CDR3aa: CASSLPRVGSEQYF

abundance: .
d_gene: .
v_gene: TRBV19
j_gene: TRBJ1-1
CDR3nt: TGTGCCAGTAGTATAGCCAGCGGGGGTTACACTGAAGCTTTCTTT
CDR3aa: CASSIASGGYTEAFF

abundance: .
d_gene: .
v_gene: TRBV27
j_gene: TRBJ1-4
CDR3nt: TGTGCCAGCAGTTTTCGGGCCGGGAAACTGTTTTTT
CDR3aa: CASSFRAGKLFF

abundance: .
d_gene: .
v_gene: TRBV28
j_gene: TRBJ2-7
CDR3nt: TGTGCCAGCAGTTTACCAGGGCCCTACGAGCAGTACTTC
CDR3aa: CASSLPGPYEQYF

abundance: .
d_gene: TRBD1
v_gene: TRBV19
j_gene: TRBJ1-5
CDR3nt: TGTGCCAGTAGTATGGGACAGGGGTTTGTCTGGCAGCCCCAGCATTTT
CDR3aa: CASSMGQGFVWQPQHF

abundance: .
d_gene: .
v_gene: TRBV5-1
j_gene: TRBJ1-4
CDR3nt: TGCGCCAGCAGCTTGGCCGGCGGGGTTGGGGGTGAAAAACTGTTTTTT
CDR3aa: CASSLAGGVGGEKLFF

abundance: few
d_gene: .
v_gene: TRBV4-1
j_gene: TRBJ1-5
CDR3nt: TGCGCCAGCAGCCAAGGGGGGATGAATAGCAATCAGCCCCAGCATTTT
CDR3aa: CASSQGGMNSNQPQHF

abundance: .
d_gene: TRBD1
v_gene: TRBV18
j_gene: TRBJ2-5
CDR3nt: TGTGCCAGCTCACAGGGGGCCGGGGAGACCCAGTACTTC
CDR3aa: CASSQGAGETQYF

abundance: .
d_gene: .
v_gene: TRBV19
j_gene: TRBJ2-1
CDR3nt: TGTGCCAGTAGTTTTTCGGCGGGACGAACCTACAATGAGCAGTTCTTC
CDR3aa: CASSFSAGRTYNEQFF

abundance: .
d_gene: .
v_gene: TRBV6-5
j_gene: TRBJ1-4
CDR3nt: TGTGCCAGCTGGACGTGGACTAATGAAAAACTGTTTTTT
CDR3aa: CASWTWTNEKLFF

abundance: .
d_gene: .
v_gene: TRBV27
j_gene: TRBJ2-2
CDR3nt: TGTGCCAGCAGTTTACATCGGGTAGTAGCGGATTCGAACACCGGGGAGCTGTTTTTT
CDR3aa: CASSLHRVVADSNTGELFF

abundance: .
d_gene: .
v_gene: TRBV21-1
j_gene: TRBJ2-1
CDR3nt: TGTGCCAGCAGCCTAAAGTCAGCGGGAGGCTATGTTGATGAGCAGTTCTTC
CDR3aa: CASSLKSAGGYVDEQFF

abundance: .
d_gene: .
v_gene: TRBV29-1
j_gene: TRBJ2-1
CDR3nt: TGCAGCGAAAAAGGGGGGAGCTCCTACAATGAGCAGTTCTTC
CDR3aa: CSEKGGSSYNEQFF

abundance: .
d_gene: .
v_gene: TRBV28
j_gene: TRBJ2-3
CDR3nt: TGTGCCAGCGGTCAAATGGATGTGTCTTCAGATACGCAGTATTTT
CDR3aa: CASGQMDVSSDTQYF

abundance: .
d_gene: TRBD1
v_gene: TRBV5-1
j_gene: TRBJ1-1
CDR3nt: TGCGCCAGCAGCTGGTGGGGACAGGGCAACACTGAAGCTTTCTTT
CDR3aa: CASSWWGQGNTEAFF

abundance: .
d_gene: .
v_gene: TRBV28
j_gene: TRBJ2-5
CDR3nt: TGTGCCAGCAGTTTATTGGGGCCGATGGATAAAGAGACCCAGTACTTC
CDR3aa: CASSLLGPMDKETQYF

abundance: .
d_gene: TRBD1
v_gene: TRBV27
j_gene: TRBJ1-1
CDR3nt: TGTGCCAGCAGTTTATCCCAACACCTCCGGGACAGGGGGGCGAAAGCTTTCTTT
CDR3aa: CASSLSQHLRDRGAKAFF